A single sample is the source of the 6 T cell receptor beta chains below, sequenced in a study of blood T cell repertoires in COVID-19. This table comes from immunoSEQ multiplex PCR, and its TCRdb copy is limited to in-frame clones, with some not included. Of about 380,000 clones listed, more than 70% are singletons. The sequenced sample was PBMCs or T cells enriched from blood (not recorded which). Receptors were obtained from a woman aged 18-29 years who had recovered from COVID-19.

This chain connects TRBV7-2 to TRBJ2-6; TRBD1 agrees at 9 bases. CDR3 size: 19 residues. Germline trimming cut 2 bases from V and 0 bases from J; bases unmatched to any gene: 8. The germline CDR1 and CDR2 sequences are SGHTA and FQGNSA. The CDR3 bases are TGTGCCAGCAGCTTAACCTCGGGACAGGGCCTCTCTGGGGCCAACGTCCTGACTTTC. Residues: CASSLTSGQGLSGANVLTF.

This chain links TRBV12-2 with TRBJ1-1; the D call of TRBD1 is as the table states it, not checked on the DNA. TRBV12-2 is tagged as a pseudogene. The CDR3 covers 14 residues. DNA for the CDR3: TGTGCAAGTCGCCTGGGACAGGGTATGGCTGAAGCTTTCTTT. Protein product: CASRLGQGMAEAFF.

The rearrangement links TRBV24-1 to TRBJ1-2; a weak D match, TRBD1 (6 bases). The germline CDR1 and CDR2 sequences are KGHDR and SFDVKD. There are 12 residues in the CDR3. Trimming stripped 2 bases from V and 8 bases from J, with 8 bases between. For the CDR3, the DNA is TGTGCCACCAGTGATTACAGGGACGGCTACACCTTC. As protein: CATSDYRDGYTF.

This chain connects TRBV10-3 to TRBJ1-1, with D possibly matching TRBD1 (5 bases). The germline gives CDR1 ENHRY, CDR2 SYGVKD. V lost 0 bases to trimming and J lost 7 bases, with 15 bases between them. This CDR3 comprises 15 residues. CDR3 bases: TGTGCCATCAGTGAGTCGGTCGGAGGGGATGGTGAAGCTTTCTTT. Translation gives CAISESVGGDGEAFF.

This clone was found a few times. The V and J genes are TRBV6-5 and TRBJ1-2, with D possibly being TRBD1 (5 bases). V was shortened by 2 bases and J by 6 bases, with 10 bases between the two germline ends. Germline-derived CDR1 and CDR2 are MNHEY and SVGAGI. The CDR3 runs to 13 residues. This chain's CDR3 is CASSYGQGDGYTF. Written as DNA, the CDR3 is TGTGCCAGCAGTTACGGGCAGGGCGATGGCTACACCTTC.

The rearrangement links TRBV19 to TRBJ2-3, with D perhaps TRBD1 (5 bases). Germline loops: CDR1 LNHDA, CDR2 SQIVND (reference sequence). The germline V and J ends were trimmed by 7 bases and 5 bases, with 19 bases remaining between them. The length of the CDR3 is 15 residues. The CDR3 spells CASTRTRKGVDTQYF. The DNA of the CDR3 is TGTGCCAGTACCAGGACCCGCAAAGGGGTAGATACGCAGTATTTT.